Sequencing of this T cell receptor (beta chain) was carried out in a study of cytomegalovirus exposure and HLA in healthy donors. Notes on this clone: Its antigen is unidentified.

In nominal health when sampled, donors likely had unrecorded immune exposures nonetheless. J was trimmed by 8 bases and V by 6 bases; bases with no gene match: 7. The CDR3 is made up of 13 amino acids. Germline CDR1 and CDR2: MRHNA and SNTAGT. Findings and limits, study-wide: As was reported, the HLA-A and HLA-B alleles of most subjects were accurately predicted from TCR beta sequences. Earlier findings revealed that most TCR beta V segments proved productive either about 87% or about 30% of the time.

The PCR had 60 Vbeta and 13 Jbeta primers. TCRdb's table, derived via immunoSEQ multiplex PCR, lists solely in-frame clones and lacks some. The data show about 180,000 clones, 65% to 85% seen once. The chain is built from TRBV6-4 and TRBJ1-2; TRBD1 matches 9 bases. Sequencing was done on a sample of PBMCs. The receptor comes from a girl aged 5-17 years in good health and CMV-seropositive. The DNA of the CDR3 is TGTGCCAGCAGGGCCGGGACAGGGCTCGGCTACACCTTC. Amino acids: CASRAGTGLGYTF.